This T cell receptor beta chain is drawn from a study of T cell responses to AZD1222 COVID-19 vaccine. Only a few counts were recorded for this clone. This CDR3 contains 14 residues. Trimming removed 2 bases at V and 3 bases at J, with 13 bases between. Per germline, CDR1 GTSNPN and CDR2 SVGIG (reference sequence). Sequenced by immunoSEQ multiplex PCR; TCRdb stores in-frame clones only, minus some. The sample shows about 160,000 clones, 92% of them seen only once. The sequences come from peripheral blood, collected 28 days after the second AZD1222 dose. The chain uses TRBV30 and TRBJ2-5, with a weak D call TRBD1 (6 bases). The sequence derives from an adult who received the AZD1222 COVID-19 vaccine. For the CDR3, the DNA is TGTGCCTGGAGTCTGACAGGCTCGGAAGAGACCCAGTACTTC. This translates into CAWSLTGSEETQYF. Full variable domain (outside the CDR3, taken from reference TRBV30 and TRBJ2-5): SQTIHQWPATLVQPVGSPLSLECTVEGTSNPNLYWYRQAAGRGLQLLFYSVGIGQISSEVPQNLSASRPQDRQFILSSKKLLLSDSGFYLCAWSLTGSEETQYFGPGTRLLVL.